The 4 T cell receptor beta chains listed next were all sequenced from one sample in a study of early T cells in non-severe SARS-CoV-2 infection (dated by TCRdb to 2020 to 2023). Library construction relied on 5' RACE. TCRdb lists the instrument as NextSeq 500. TCRdb reworked the public reads: Q25 trimming with fastp, MiXCR clone assembly, productive beta chains retained. Each record represents a unique CDR3 protein, reported with the most common genes and DNA among its rows. A total of 95,000 to 100,000 distinct CDR3 sequences appear in this sample, about 11% of them only once. The ten largest clones capture approximately 5.4% of the sample. The sample consisted of whole blood. All receptors derive from an adult who was a healthcare worker with PCR-confirmed SARS-CoV-2 infection or an uninfected control (not recorded which).

The genes are TRBV5-1 and TRBJ2-3, with D uncertain. Trimming cost V 0 bases and J 6 bases, with 11 bases left between them. Germline CDR1 SGHRS, CDR2 YFSETQ. This CDR3 has 14 amino acids. CDR3 in DNA: TGCGCCAGCAGCTTGGAGAGGCTACAGGATACGCAGTATTTT. This encodes CASSLERLQDTQYF.

The chain couples TRBV2 to TRBJ2-5; D is perhaps TRBD2 (5 bases). The CDR3 has 11 residues. CDR1 and CDR2 from the germline V gene are SNHLY and FYNNEI. The germline V and J ends were trimmed by 5 bases and 8 bases, with 9 bases remaining between them. Here the CDR3 reads CASSYLATQYF. CDR3 coding DNA: TGTGCCAGCAGTTACCTAGCCACCCAGTACTTC.

This clonotype was detected many times. The V and J genes are TRBV2 and TRBJ1-1, with no clear D. V was clipped by 8 bases and J by 11 bases, with 18 bases between them. From germline, CDR1 is SNHLY and CDR2 FYNNEI. The CDR3 loop spans 12 amino acids. DNA of the CDR3: TGTGCCAGCCGCTTCGGTCCTCACTTGGCTTTCTTT. Translated: CASRFGPHLAFF.

This clonotype has at least ten counts. The chain has TRBV28 and TRBJ1-3; D ambiguous. The CDR3 runs 16 residues. Trimming stripped 1 base from V and 0 bases from J, with 10 bases between. Germline CDR1 is MDHEN and CDR2 is SYDVKM. CDR3 loop: CASSLSRGSSGNTIYF. CDR3 nucleotide sequence: TGTGCCAGCAGTTTATCCCGGGGATCCTCTGGAAACACCATATATTTT.